A single sample is the source of the 14 T cell receptor beta chains below, sequenced in a study of spatial heterogeneity in lung cancer. Noted time point: sample taken at primary tumor resection. Study findings and constraints: Tracking of tumor mutation counts was seen in expanded intratumoral alpha and beta TCR counts.

TCRdb reanalysed the 5' RACE reads using MiXCR and keeps one entry per CDR3 protein. The sample holds roughly 17,000 distinct CDR3 sequences, about 6.7% seen once. These receptors are not linked to any known antigen. Sequencing used lung tumor tissue, obtained at surgery. The receptors here all came from a female donor with early-stage non-small cell lung cancer.

This clonotype occurred many times. Found in a library prepared for alpha chains, this beta chain is an off-target read, and its abundance has little meaning. The chain combines TRBV7-9 with TRBJ1-3; 7 bases match TRBD1. The germline V gene has CDR1 SEHNR and CDR2 FQNEAQ (reference sequence). This CDR3 spans 17 amino acids. The junction had 7 bases not matched to a gene; V was cut back by 2 bases and J by 0 bases. The CDR3: CASSLLSRDSSGNTIYF. The CDR3 DNA reads as TGTGCCAGCAGCTTACTCTCCCGGGACAGCTCTGGAAACACCATATATTTT.

Comments on this clonotype: This beta chain represents an off-target read in a library built for alpha chains; its size is of limited meaning. The V call is TRBV6-4, the J call TRBJ2-3; D is perhaps TRBD2 (5 bases). There are 13 residues in the CDR3. Deletions cut 5 bases from V and 6 bases from J, with 12 bases between. Germline V gene lookup returns CDR1 MRHNA and CDR2 SNTAGT. The CDR3 loop reads CASSRREADTQYF. The CDR3 DNA sequence: TGTGCCAGCAGTCGACGGGAAGCTGATACGCAGTATTTT.

This clonotype was observed many times. Since the library was made to target alpha chains, this beta chain is a stray read and its abundance is not meaningful. The V gene is TRBV7-8, the J gene TRBJ1-1, with 8 positions matching TRBD1. Germline CDR1 and CDR2: SGHVS and FQNEAQ. Unmatched junction bases numbered 8, after V lost 5 bases and J lost 3 bases. This CDR3 is built from 15 residues. CDR3 in DNA: TGTGCCAGCAGCCCCCGGACAGGGTGGGACACTGAAGCTTTCTTT. It specifies CASSPRTGWDTEAFF. The full variable domain, its missing parts supplied by reference TRBV7-8 and TRBJ1-1, is GAGVSQSPRYKVAKRGQDVALRCDPISGHVSLFWYQQALGQGPEFLTYFQNEAQLDKSGLPSDRFFAERPEGSVSTLKIQRTQQEDSAVYLCASSPRTGWDTEAFFGQGTRLTVV.

This clonotype was seen at least ten times. Being off target in a library aimed at alpha chains, this beta chain has a size of little meaning. V gene TRBV5-1 combines with J gene TRBJ1-4; TRBD1 is a possible D gene (6 bases). The CDR3 has 15 residues. CDR1 SGHRS and CDR2 YFSETQ come from the germline V gene. V was shortened by 4 bases and J by 5 bases, with 15 bases between the two germline ends. In nucleotides, the CDR3 is TGCGCCAGCAGCGAGAACAGGGACCGAAATGAAAAACTGTTTTTT. It specifies CASSENRDRNEKLFF.

At least ten counts were recorded for this clonotype. For a library built for alpha chains, this beta chain is a stray read; little rests on its size. J is TRBJ1-2 and V is TRBV12-3 or TRBV12-4; TRBD1 aligns across 7 bases. The CDR3 sequence is 15 residues long. The trim removed 3 bases at V and 4 bases at J, leaving 8 bases unmatched. CDR3 nucleotide sequence: TGTGCCAGCAGTTTGGGGCGACAGGGCACCTATGGCTACACCTTC. Residues: CASSLGRQGTYGYTF.

This clonotype was detected many times. An end of the junction differs from the germline gene, which may be a read error. The library was built for alpha chains, so this beta chain is an off-target read and its size means little. The chain uses TRBV24-1 and TRBJ2-1; D remains ambiguous. The CDR3 runs 15 residues. Germline assignment: CDR1 KGHDR and CDR2 SFDVKD. The CDR3 nucleotides are TGTGCCACCAGTGATTTTCGAAACTCCAACAATGAGCAGTTCTTC. Residues: CATSDFRNSNNEQFF.

This clonotype was recorded a few times. Being off target in a library aimed at alpha chains, this beta chain has a size of little meaning. The chain has TRBV7-2 and TRBJ2-5; 9 nucleotides align to TRBD2. The CDR3 totals 15 residues. Looked up from germline, CDR1 is SGHTA and CDR2 is FQGNSA. The V and J ends lost 2 bases and 5 bases, in that order; junction bases with no gene match: 6. Here the CDR3 reads CASSLPGAGGETQYF. The DNA for the CDR3 is TGTGCCAGCAGCTTACCTGGAGCGGGGGGCGAGACCCAGTACTTC.

By share, this clonotype counts as medium-sized (0.01 to 0.1%). This beta chain is a stray read from a library made for alpha chains; its abundance is not meaningful. The chain couples TRBV5-1 to TRBJ1-5; D is possibly TRBD1 (5 bases). Germline assignment: CDR1 SGHRS and CDR2 YFSETQ. Trimming stripped 0 bases from V and 2 bases from J, with 9 bases between. The CDR3 has 15 amino acids. In DNA, the CDR3 is TGCGCCAGCAGCTTGGATCCGGGGGGCAATCAGCCCCAGCATTTT. It encodes CASSLDPGGNQPQHF.

This clonotype was seen at least ten times. This beta chain was picked up by a library intended for alpha chains and is off target, so its count carries little meaning. The rearrangement joins TRBV28 to TRBJ2-3; TRBD1 agrees at 7 bases. Looked up from germline, CDR1 is MDHEN and CDR2 is SYDVKM. Trimming cost V 0 bases and J 5 bases; bases outside gene matches: 17. There are 19 residues in the CDR3. CDR3 DNA: TGTGCCAGCAGTTTATGGTTCATTGCCAGGGGGTCCAGTTTAGATACGCAGTATTTT. Residues: CASSLWFIARGSSLDTQYF.

This clonotype is judged medium-sized (0.01 to 0.1%). This beta chain came through as a stray read in a library set up for alpha chains, and its size says little. The rearrangement links TRBV6-1 to TRBJ2-3, with 12 bases lining up with TRBD2. Germline V CDR1 and CDR2: MNHNS, SASEGT. Germline trimming cut 2 bases from V and 4 bases from J; bases unmatched to any gene: 1. The length of the CDR3 is 15 residues. CDR3 sequence: CASSELAGGPDTQYF. The CDR3 region has the DNA TGTGCCAGCAGTGAACTAGCGGGGGGGCCAGATACGCAGTATTTT.

Remarks on this clonotype: This beta chain came through as a stray read in a library set up for alpha chains, and its size says little. V and J are TRBV10-3 and TRBJ1-1; D not certain. The germline CDR1 and CDR2 sequences are ENHRY and SYGVKD. There are 12 residues in the CDR3. The V end was cut by 1 base, the J end by 3 bases, with 3 bases between. CDR3 DNA: TGTGCCATCAGTGAGTTGGACACTGAAGCTTTCTTT. Encoded protein: CAISELDTEAFF.

This clonotype was detected many times. Within a library made for alpha chains, this beta chain is off target, and its count is uninformative. This chain uses TRBV3-1 with TRBJ1-3; no clear D gene. Looked up from germline, CDR1 is LGHDT and CDR2 is YNNKEL (reference sequence). V gave up 4 bases and J gave up 3 bases, with 7 bases separating them. This CDR3 region has 13 residues. DNA for the CDR3: TGTGCCAGCAGCCTAAGTGTTGGAAACACCATATATTTT. This codes for CASSLSVGNTIYF.

This clonotype was seen at least ten times. Because this beta chain is a stray read in a library intended to capture alpha chains, its abundance should not be given much weight. The chain uses TRBV11-2 and TRBJ2-1; the match to TRBD1 covers 12 bases. Looked up from germline, CDR1 is SGHAT and CDR2 is FQNNGV. The trim removed 7 bases at V and 6 bases at J, leaving 4 bases unmatched. There are 14 residues in the CDR3. The CDR3 here is CASKLGQGANEQFF. Here the CDR3 DNA reads TGTGCCAGCAAGTTGGGACAGGGGGCCAATGAGCAGTTCTTC.

About this clonotype itself: The library was designed around alpha chains, so this beta chain is a stray read whose abundance carries little weight. The genes are TRBV12-3 or TRBV12-4 and TRBJ2-2; D possibly corresponds to TRBD2 (5 bases). Between the trimmed V and J ends, which lost 7 bases and 1 base, there was a span of 13 bases. The CDR3 runs to 15 residues. CDR3 bases: TGTGCCAGCACCCGGACTGAACTGAACACCGGGGAGCTGTTTTTT. Protein product: CASTRTELNTGELFF.